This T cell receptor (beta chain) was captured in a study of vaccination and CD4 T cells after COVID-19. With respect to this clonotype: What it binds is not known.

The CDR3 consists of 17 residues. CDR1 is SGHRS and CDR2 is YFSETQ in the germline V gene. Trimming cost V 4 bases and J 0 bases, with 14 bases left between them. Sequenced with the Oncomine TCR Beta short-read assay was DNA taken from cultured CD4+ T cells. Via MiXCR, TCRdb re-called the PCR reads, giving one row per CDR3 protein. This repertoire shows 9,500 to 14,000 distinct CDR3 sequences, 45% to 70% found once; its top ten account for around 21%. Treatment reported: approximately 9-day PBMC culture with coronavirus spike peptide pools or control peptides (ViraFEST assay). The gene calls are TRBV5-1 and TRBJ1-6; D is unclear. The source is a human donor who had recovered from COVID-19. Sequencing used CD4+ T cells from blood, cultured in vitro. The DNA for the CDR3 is TGCGCCAGCAGCAAAGACACGACGAGCTCCTATAATTCACCCCTCCACTTT. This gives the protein CASSKDTTSSYNSPLHF.